This is a list of T cell receptor beta chains from one sample in a study of blood T cells in healthy people across ages. TCRdb analysed the 5' RACE reads with MiXCR anew, one entry per CDR3 protein. This table has about 780,000 distinct CDR3 sequences, about 62% appearing once. The sample consisted of blood. These receptors came from a man aged 25-45 years in good health. CDR3s include the opening cysteine and the closing phenylalanine or tryptophan. D genes are given only for firm matches. The listing skips clone size in some rows; elsewhere it reads once, few, many or a size class.

d_gene: -
len: 15
j_gene: TRBJ2-7
v_gene: TRBV7-9
abundance: -
CDR3nt: TGTGCCAGCAGCTTTTCGGGGCAGGGTAACTACGAGCAGTACTTC
CDR3aa: CASSFSGQGNYEQYF

d_gene: -
len: 12
j_gene: TRBJ1-1
v_gene: TRBV12-3/TRBV12-4
abundance: -
CDR3nt: TGTGCCAGCAGTTATAGGTTAAGAGGAGCTTTCTTT
CDR3aa: CASSYRLRGAFF

d_gene: TRBD2
len: 14
j_gene: TRBJ2-3
v_gene: TRBV20-1
abundance: -
CDR3nt: TGCAGTGCTAGAAATAGCGGGGGTGCAGATACGCAGTATTTT
CDR3aa: CSARNSGGADTQYF

d_gene: -
len: 14
j_gene: TRBJ2-7
v_gene: TRBV19
abundance: once
CDR3nt: TGTGCCAGTAGCACTCTAGGTGCCCTCTACGAGCAGTACTTC
CDR3aa: CASSTLGALYEQYF

d_gene: -
len: 15
j_gene: TRBJ2-7
v_gene: TRBV20-1
abundance: -
CDR3nt: TGCAGTGCTAGAGATGAAAGGGCCCCCTTTTACGAGCAGTACTTC
CDR3aa: CSARDERAPFYEQYF

d_gene: -
len: 13
j_gene: TRBJ2-3
v_gene: TRBV19
abundance: few
CDR3nt: TGTGCCAGTAGTAGTATGAGCACAGATACGCAGTATTTT
CDR3aa: CASSSMSTDTQYF

d_gene: -
len: 15
j_gene: TRBJ2-3
v_gene: TRBV9
abundance: few
CDR3nt: TGTGCCAGCAGCGTAGGCCCTAGCCACACAGATACGCAGTATTTT
CDR3aa: CASSVGPSHTDTQYF

d_gene: -
len: 14
j_gene: TRBJ1-2
v_gene: TRBV5-5
abundance: -
CDR3nt: TGTGCCAGCAGCTTGGAAGGTCAGGGATCTGGCTACACCTTC
CDR3aa: CASSLEGQGSGYTF

d_gene: -
len: 17
j_gene: TRBJ1-2
v_gene: TRBV4-3
abundance: -
CDR3nt: TGCGCCAGCAGCCAAGATAGTCGCGGAGGGGCAGACGATGGCTACACCTTC
CDR3aa: CASSQDSRGGADDGYTF

d_gene: -
len: 15
j_gene: TRBJ2-1
v_gene: TRBV4-2
abundance: -
CDR3nt: TGTGCCAGCAGCCAAGAAGTCGGACTGTACAATGAGCAGTTCTTC
CDR3aa: CASSQEVGLYNEQFF

d_gene: -
len: 13
j_gene: TRBJ1-2
v_gene: TRBV10-3
abundance: -
CDR3nt: TGTGCCATCAGTGAGTTACAGAACTATGGCTACACCTTC
CDR3aa: CAISELQNYGYTF

d_gene: TRBD2
len: 14
j_gene: TRBJ2-7
v_gene: TRBV15
abundance: few
CDR3nt: TGTGCCACCAGCAGGCTAGCGGGGGCCTACGAGCAGTACTTC
CDR3aa: CATSRLAGAYEQYF

d_gene: TRBD1
len: 20
j_gene: TRBJ2-3
v_gene: TRBV12-3/TRBV12-4
abundance: -
CDR3nt: TGTGCCAGCAGTTTTCTGGAGTGGTTCGGCGGGACAGGAGGGACAGATGCGCAGTATTTT
CDR3aa: CASSFLEWFGGTGGTDAQYF

d_gene: -
len: 16
j_gene: TRBJ2-1
v_gene: TRBV2
abundance: -
CDR3nt: TGTGCCAGCAGTGATCGGGGGAATCAACCCTACAATGAGCAGTTCTTC
CDR3aa: CASSDRGNQPYNEQFF

d_gene: -
len: 14
j_gene: TRBJ2-3
v_gene: TRBV5-1
abundance: -
CDR3nt: TGCGCCAGCAGCTTGGCCCTCCCGGCGGATACGCAGTATTTT
CDR3aa: CASSLALPADTQYF

d_gene: -
len: 13
j_gene: TRBJ2-5
v_gene: TRBV5-1
abundance: -
CDR3nt: TGCGCCAGCAGCTTGTTGTCAGAAGAGACCCAGTACTTC
CDR3aa: CASSLLSEETQYF

d_gene: TRBD1
len: 16
j_gene: TRBJ2-7
v_gene: TRBV12-3/TRBV12-4
abundance: -
CDR3nt: TGTGCCAGCATGAAGGTTTCGGGACAGAAGACCTACGAGCAGTACTTC
CDR3aa: CASMKVSGQKTYEQYF

d_gene: -
len: 11
j_gene: TRBJ1-5
v_gene: TRBV7-9
abundance: once
CDR3nt: TGTGCCAGCGGAGACGATCAGCCCCAGCATTTT
CDR3aa: CASGDDQPQHF

d_gene: TRBD2
len: 13
j_gene: TRBJ2-5
v_gene: TRBV29-1
abundance: -
CDR3nt: TGCAGCGTTGGACACCTGCCGGGGGGGGAGCAGTACTTC
CDR3aa: CSVGHLPGGEQYF

d_gene: -
len: 14
j_gene: TRBJ2-5
v_gene: TRBV7-2
abundance: -
CDR3nt: TGTGCCAGCACTCCGAATGGGGGTTGGGAGACCCAGTACTTC
CDR3aa: CASTPNGGWETQYF

d_gene: -
len: 13
j_gene: TRBJ2-5
v_gene: TRBV20-1
abundance: -
CDR3nt: TGCAGTGCTGTAAACATTTTACAAGAGACCCAGTACTTC
CDR3aa: CSAVNILQETQYF

d_gene: -
len: 14
j_gene: TRBJ2-1
v_gene: TRBV7-9
abundance: few
CDR3nt: TGTGCCAGCAGTCCGGTGGCGGGTTCCGGGGAGCAGTTCTTC
CDR3aa: CASSPVAGSGEQFF

d_gene: TRBD1
len: 15
j_gene: TRBJ2-5
v_gene: TRBV5-1
abundance: few
CDR3nt: TGCGCCAGCAGCTTCCGGGACAGGGAAGAAGAGACCCAGTACTTC
CDR3aa: CASSFRDREEETQYF

d_gene: TRBD1
len: 16
j_gene: TRBJ2-1
v_gene: TRBV4-3
abundance: -
CDR3nt: TGCGCCAGCAGCCAAGTAAACAGGGGGCCCATGAATGAGCAGTTCTTC
CDR3aa: CASSQVNRGPMNEQFF

d_gene: TRBD1
len: 14
j_gene: TRBJ2-1
v_gene: TRBV12-3/TRBV12-4
abundance: -
CDR3nt: TGTGCCAGCAGTTTGGGGACAGGGGGCTATGAGCAGTTCTTC
CDR3aa: CASSLGTGGYEQFF

d_gene: TRBD1
len: 18
j_gene: TRBJ1-4
v_gene: TRBV15
abundance: -
CDR3nt: TGTGCCACCAGCAGACCCCAGGGGGCGAATGGCCTAGGGGAAAAACTGTTTTTT
CDR3aa: CATSRPQGANGLGEKLFF

d_gene: -
len: 12
j_gene: TRBJ2-1
v_gene: TRBV7-9
abundance: -
CDR3nt: TGTGCCAGCAGCTTATGGAGTCAGACGCAGTTCTTC
CDR3aa: CASSLWSQTQFF

d_gene: -
len: 13
j_gene: TRBJ2-3
v_gene: TRBV5-1
abundance: -
CDR3nt: TGCGCCAGCAGCTTGGTTCGGGCAGATACGCAGTATTTT
CDR3aa: CASSLVRADTQYF

d_gene: -
len: 13
j_gene: TRBJ2-4
v_gene: TRBV14
abundance: -
CDR3nt: TGTGCCAGCAGCCAAGTTAATCGGAAGGAGCAGTACTTC
CDR3aa: CASSQVNRKEQYF

d_gene: TRBD1
len: 14
j_gene: TRBJ2-1
v_gene: TRBV4-3
abundance: -
CDR3nt: TGCGCCAGCAGCCCCGCCGGACAGGGCAATGAGCAGTTCTTC
CDR3aa: CASSPAGQGNEQFF

d_gene: TRBD2
len: 14
j_gene: TRBJ2-3
v_gene: TRBV5-6
abundance: -
CDR3nt: TGTGCCAGCAGCTTTCCGGGACTAAGAGATACGCAGTATTTT
CDR3aa: CASSFPGLRDTQYF

d_gene: -
len: 15
j_gene: TRBJ2-5
v_gene: TRBV7-2
abundance: few
CDR3nt: TGTGCCAGCAGCCCGAACAGGGCCTCCCAAGAGACCCAGTACTTC
CDR3aa: CASSPNRASQETQYF

d_gene: TRBD1
len: 17
j_gene: TRBJ1-2
v_gene: TRBV7-2
abundance: -
CDR3nt: TGTGCCGGCAGCCCCAGTCTGGGGCAGGGGGTTCACTATGGCTACACCTTC
CDR3aa: CAGSPSLGQGVHYGYTF

d_gene: TRBD1
len: 16
j_gene: TRBJ2-7
v_gene: TRBV9
abundance: once
CDR3nt: TGTGCCAGCAGCGGCGAAGACAGGGGGCATTCCTACGAGCAGTACTTC
CDR3aa: CASSGEDRGHSYEQYF

d_gene: TRBD1
len: 13
j_gene: TRBJ2-1
v_gene: TRBV27
abundance: few
CDR3nt: TGTGCCAGCAGTTGGGGGACAGGGGGTGAGCAGTTCTTC
CDR3aa: CASSWGTGGEQFF

d_gene: -
len: 14
j_gene: TRBJ1-4
v_gene: TRBV3-1
abundance: few
CDR3nt: TGTGCCAGCAGCCCATCCGGGGGAGAAGAAAAACTGTTTTTT
CDR3aa: CASSPSGGEEKLFF

d_gene: TRBD1
len: 17
j_gene: TRBJ2-1
v_gene: TRBV20-1
abundance: -
CDR3nt: TGCAGTGCAAGAAAACCCGCGGGACAGGGGCACATCAATGAGCAGTTCTTC
CDR3aa: CSARKPAGQGHINEQFF

d_gene: -
len: 15
j_gene: TRBJ2-4
v_gene: TRBV5-1
abundance: few
CDR3nt: TGCGCCAGCAGCTTCCAGCCCAGCGACAAAAACATTCAGTACTTC
CDR3aa: CASSFQPSDKNIQYF

d_gene: -
len: 13
j_gene: TRBJ2-7
v_gene: TRBV27
abundance: -
CDR3nt: TGTGCCAGCAGTGCGCAGGTCTCCTACGAGCAGTACTTC
CDR3aa: CASSAQVSYEQYF

d_gene: -
len: 14
j_gene: TRBJ1-6
v_gene: TRBV7-9
abundance: -
CDR3nt: TGTGCCAGCAGCCCCCAGGGAAGGGGGTCACCCCTCCACTTT
CDR3aa: CASSPQGRGSPLHF

d_gene: -
len: 12
j_gene: TRBJ1-2
v_gene: TRBV12-3/TRBV12-4
abundance: -
CDR3nt: TGTGCCAGCAGTCACGGGGGAGGCGGCTACACCTTC
CDR3aa: CASSHGGGGYTF

d_gene: TRBD2
len: 14
j_gene: TRBJ2-5
v_gene: TRBV20-1
abundance: -
CDR3nt: TGCAGTGCTAGGACCGGCGGGGGAGAAGAGACCCAGTACTTC
CDR3aa: CSARTGGGEETQYF

d_gene: TRBD2
len: 14
j_gene: TRBJ2-1
v_gene: TRBV20-1
abundance: -
CDR3nt: TGCAGTGCTAGAACTAGCGGGGGGTATAATGAGCAGTTCTTC
CDR3aa: CSARTSGGYNEQFF